This TCR beta chain appears in the sequencing data of a study of blood T cell repertoires in COVID-19. This clone is classed as medium-sized. Original data processing: Quantification of nucleated cells was approximated via reference gene primer amplification. Produced via immunoSEQ multiplex PCR; TCRdb's table is partial and in-frame only. That table supplies the V and J calls and clone size; D and trimming were determined from the DNA. This sample has 100,000 or so clones, with around 90% found just once. A Seattle source enrolled patients during active infection and followed them longitudinally. V lost 4 bases and J 1 base, leaving 17 bases between the germline ends. The CDR3 has 16 residues. Germline V lookup: CDR1 SGHVS, CDR2 FQNEAQ.

Sequencing used peripheral blood. The clonotype originates from a woman aged 50 to 65 with COVID-19, enrolled during active disease. This sequence joins TRBV7-8 and TRBJ2-7, with D maybe TRBD1 (5 bases). The CDR3 DNA reads TGTGCCAGCAGCTCCCCGATCTCGTCAGGGTCCTACGAGCAGTACTTC. Its translation is CASSSPISSGSYEQYF. The full variable domain, completed using reference TRBV7-8 and TRBJ2-7, is GAGVSQSPRYKVAKRGQDVALRCDPISGHVSLFWYQQALGQGPEFLTYFQNEAQLDKSGLPSDRFFAERPEGSVSTLKIQRTQQEDSAVYLCASSSPISSGSYEQYFGPGTRLTVT.